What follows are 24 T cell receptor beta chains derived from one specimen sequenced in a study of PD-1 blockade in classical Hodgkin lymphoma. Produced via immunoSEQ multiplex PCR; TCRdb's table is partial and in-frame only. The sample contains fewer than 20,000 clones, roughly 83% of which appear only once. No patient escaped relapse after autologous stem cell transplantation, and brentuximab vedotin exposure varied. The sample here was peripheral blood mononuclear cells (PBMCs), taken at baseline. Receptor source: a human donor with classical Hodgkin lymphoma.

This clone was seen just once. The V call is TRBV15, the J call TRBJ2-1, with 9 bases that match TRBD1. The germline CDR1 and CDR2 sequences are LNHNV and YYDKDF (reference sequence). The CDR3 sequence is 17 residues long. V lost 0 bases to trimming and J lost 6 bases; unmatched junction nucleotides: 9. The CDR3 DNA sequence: TGTGCCACCAGCAGAGAACCGGGACAGGGTTGGGGCAATGAGCAGTTCTTC. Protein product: CATSREPGQGWGNEQFF.

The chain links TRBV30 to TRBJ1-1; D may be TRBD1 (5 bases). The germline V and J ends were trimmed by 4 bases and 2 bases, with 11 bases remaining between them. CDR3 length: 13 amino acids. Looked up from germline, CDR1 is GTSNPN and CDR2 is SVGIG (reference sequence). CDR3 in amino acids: CAWTEGPNTEAFF. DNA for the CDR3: TGTGCCTGGACGGAGGGGCCTAACACTGAAGCTTTCTTT.

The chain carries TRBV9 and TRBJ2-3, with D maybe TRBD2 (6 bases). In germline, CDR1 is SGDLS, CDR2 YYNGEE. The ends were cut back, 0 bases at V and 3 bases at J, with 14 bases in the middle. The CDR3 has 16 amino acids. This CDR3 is CASSVGRRVETDTQYF. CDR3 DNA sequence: TGTGCCAGCAGCGTAGGGAGGAGGGTTGAGACAGATACGCAGTATTTT.

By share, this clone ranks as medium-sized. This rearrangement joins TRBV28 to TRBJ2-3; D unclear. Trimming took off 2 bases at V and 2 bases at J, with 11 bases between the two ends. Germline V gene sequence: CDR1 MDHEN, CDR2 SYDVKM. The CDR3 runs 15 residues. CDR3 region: CASSLSKFYTDTQYF. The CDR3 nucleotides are TGTGCCAGCAGTTTAAGCAAGTTCTACACAGATACGCAGTATTTT.

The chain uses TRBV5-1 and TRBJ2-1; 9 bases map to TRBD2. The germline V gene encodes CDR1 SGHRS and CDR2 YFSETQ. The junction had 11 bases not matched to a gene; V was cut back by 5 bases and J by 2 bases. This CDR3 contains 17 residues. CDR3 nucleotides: TGCGCCAGCAGTCCGCGCGGGGGGGCTTTACCCTACAATGAGCAGTTCTTC. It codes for CASSPRGGALPYNEQFF.

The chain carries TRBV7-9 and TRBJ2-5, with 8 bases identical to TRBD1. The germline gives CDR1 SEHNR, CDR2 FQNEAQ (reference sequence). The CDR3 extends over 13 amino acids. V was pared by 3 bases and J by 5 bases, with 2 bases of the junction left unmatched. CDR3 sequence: CASSFRGPETQYF. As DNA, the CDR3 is TGTGCCAGCAGCTTCAGGGGGCCGGAGACCCAGTACTTC.

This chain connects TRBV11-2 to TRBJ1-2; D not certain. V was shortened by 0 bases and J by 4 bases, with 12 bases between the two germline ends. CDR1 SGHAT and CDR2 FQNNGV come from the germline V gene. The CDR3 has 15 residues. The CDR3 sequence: CASSLEPDPRYGYTF. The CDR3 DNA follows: TGTGCCAGCAGCTTAGAACCGGACCCTCGCTATGGCTACACCTTC.

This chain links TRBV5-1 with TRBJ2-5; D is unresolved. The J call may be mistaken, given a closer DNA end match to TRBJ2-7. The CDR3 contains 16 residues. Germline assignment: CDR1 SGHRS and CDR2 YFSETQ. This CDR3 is CASSLSSARFPYEQYF. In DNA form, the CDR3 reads TGCGCCAGCAGCTTGAGTTCGGCCCGCTTCCCCTACGAGCAGTACTTC.

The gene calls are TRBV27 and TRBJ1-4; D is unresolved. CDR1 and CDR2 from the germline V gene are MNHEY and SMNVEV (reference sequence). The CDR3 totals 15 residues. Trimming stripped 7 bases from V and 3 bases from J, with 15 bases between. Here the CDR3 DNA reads TGTGCCAGCACTCCTACTGGATCCCCTAATGAAAAACTGTTTTTT. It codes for CASTPTGSPNEKLFF.

The CDR3: CASSQEGGGQRSNQPQHF. The CDR3 region has the DNA TGTGCCAGCAGCCAAGAGGGGGGGGGACAGAGGAGCAATCAGCCCCAGCATTTT. The chain joins TRBV14 to TRBJ1-5; 7 bases line up with TRBD1. This CDR3 contains 18 residues. The germline gives CDR1 SGHDN, CDR2 FVKESK. The ends lost 0 bases at V and 1 base at J; junction bases unmatched: 9.

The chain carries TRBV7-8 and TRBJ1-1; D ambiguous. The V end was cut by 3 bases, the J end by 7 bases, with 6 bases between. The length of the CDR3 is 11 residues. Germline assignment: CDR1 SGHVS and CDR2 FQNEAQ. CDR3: CASSLGVEAFF. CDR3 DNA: TGTGCCAGCAGCTTGGGAGTTGAAGCTTTCTTT.

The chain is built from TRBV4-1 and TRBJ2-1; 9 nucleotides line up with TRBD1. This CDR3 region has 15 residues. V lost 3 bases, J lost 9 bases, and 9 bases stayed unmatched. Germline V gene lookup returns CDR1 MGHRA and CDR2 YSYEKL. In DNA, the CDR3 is TGCGCCAGCAGCCACCAACCGGGACAGGGTCGTGAGCAGTTCTTC. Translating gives CASSHQPGQGREQFF.

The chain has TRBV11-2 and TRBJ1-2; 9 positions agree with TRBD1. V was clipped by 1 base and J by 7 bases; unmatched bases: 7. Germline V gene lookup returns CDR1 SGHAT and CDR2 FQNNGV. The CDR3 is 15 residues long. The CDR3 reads CASSLVPTGGVGYTF. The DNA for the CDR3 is TGTGCCAGCAGCTTAGTCCCGACAGGGGGGGTTGGCTACACCTTC.

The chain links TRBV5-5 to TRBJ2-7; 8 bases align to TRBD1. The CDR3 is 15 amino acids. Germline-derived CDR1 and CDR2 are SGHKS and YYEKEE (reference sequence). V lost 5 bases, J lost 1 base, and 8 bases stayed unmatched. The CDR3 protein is CASSFQGAVSYEQYF. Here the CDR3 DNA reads TGTGCCAGCAGTTTTCAGGGGGCGGTATCCTACGAGCAGTACTTC.

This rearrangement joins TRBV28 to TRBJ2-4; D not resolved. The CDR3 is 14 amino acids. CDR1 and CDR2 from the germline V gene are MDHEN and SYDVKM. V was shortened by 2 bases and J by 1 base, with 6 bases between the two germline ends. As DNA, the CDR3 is TGTGCCAGCAGTTTAGTGGCGGCCAAAAACATTCAGTACTTC. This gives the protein CASSLVAAKNIQYF.

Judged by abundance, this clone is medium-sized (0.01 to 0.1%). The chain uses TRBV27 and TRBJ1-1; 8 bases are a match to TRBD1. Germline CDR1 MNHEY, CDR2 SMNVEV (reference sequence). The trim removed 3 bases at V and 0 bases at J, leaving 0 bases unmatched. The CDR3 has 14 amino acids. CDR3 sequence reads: CASSLDRVNTEAFF. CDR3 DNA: TGTGCCAGCAGTTTGGACAGGGTGAACACTGAAGCTTTCTTT.

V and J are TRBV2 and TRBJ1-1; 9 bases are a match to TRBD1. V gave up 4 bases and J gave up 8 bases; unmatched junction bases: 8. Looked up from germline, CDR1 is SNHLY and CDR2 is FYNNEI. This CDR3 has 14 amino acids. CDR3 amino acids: CASSATPTGGEAFF. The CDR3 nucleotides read TGTGCCAGCAGTGCGACTCCCACAGGGGGCGAAGCTTTCTTT. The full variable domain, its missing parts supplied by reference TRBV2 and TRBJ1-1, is EPEVTQTPSHQVTQMGQEVILRCVPISNHLYFYWYRQILGQKVEFLVSFYNNEISEKSEIFDDQFSVERPDGSNFTLKIRSTKLEDSAMYFCASSATPTGGEAFFGQGTRLTVV.

CDR3 DNA sequence: TGTGCCAGTAGTAGAAGTAGCGGTCGCACAGATACGCAGTATTTT. Translating gives CASSRSSGRTDTQYF. The rearrangement uses TRBV19 and TRBJ2-3; D is possibly TRBD2 (6 bases). V was pared by 4 bases and J by 1 base, with 12 bases between. The CDR3 spans 15 residues. Germline V gene data show CDR1 as LNHDA and CDR2 as SQIVND (reference sequence).

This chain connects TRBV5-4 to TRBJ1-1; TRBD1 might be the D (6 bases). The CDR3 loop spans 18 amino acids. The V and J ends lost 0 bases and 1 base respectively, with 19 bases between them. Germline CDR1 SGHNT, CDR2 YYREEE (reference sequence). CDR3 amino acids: CASSLEGGRGRKNTEAFF. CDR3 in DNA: TGTGCCAGCAGCTTGGAGGGTGGGAGGGGGAGGAAGAACACTGAAGCTTTCTTT.

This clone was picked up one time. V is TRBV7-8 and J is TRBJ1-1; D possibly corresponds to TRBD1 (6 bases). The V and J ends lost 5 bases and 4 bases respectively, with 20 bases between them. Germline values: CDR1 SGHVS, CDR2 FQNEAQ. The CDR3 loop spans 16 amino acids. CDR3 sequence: CASSPRGGAPGTEAFF. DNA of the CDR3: TGTGCCAGCAGCCCCCGGGGGGGGGCGCCGGGCACTGAAGCTTTCTTT.

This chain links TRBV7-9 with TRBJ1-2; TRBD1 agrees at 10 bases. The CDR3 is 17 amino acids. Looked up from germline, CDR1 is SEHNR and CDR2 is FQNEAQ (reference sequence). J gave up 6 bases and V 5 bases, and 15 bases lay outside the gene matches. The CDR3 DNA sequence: TGTGCCAGCAGCCCGTCCTTCCGCCGACAGGGGGCGAATGGCTACACCTTC. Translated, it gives CASSPSFRRQGANGYTF.

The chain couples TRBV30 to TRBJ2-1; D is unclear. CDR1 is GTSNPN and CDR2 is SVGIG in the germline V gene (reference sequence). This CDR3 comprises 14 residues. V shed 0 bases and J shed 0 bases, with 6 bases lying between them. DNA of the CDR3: TGTGCCTGGAGTGTCAGGTCCTCCTACAATGAGCAGTTCTTC. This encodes CAWSVRSSYNEQFF.

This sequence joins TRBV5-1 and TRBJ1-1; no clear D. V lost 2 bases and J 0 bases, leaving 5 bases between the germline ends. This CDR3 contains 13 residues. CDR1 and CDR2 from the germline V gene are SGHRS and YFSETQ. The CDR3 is CASSLSMNTEAFF. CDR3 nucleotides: TGCGCCAGCAGCTTAAGCATGAACACTGAAGCTTTCTTT.

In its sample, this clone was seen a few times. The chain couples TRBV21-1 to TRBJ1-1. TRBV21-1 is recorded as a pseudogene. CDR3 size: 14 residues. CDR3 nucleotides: TGTGCCAGCACCGAGGGCAGGGAGGACACTGAAGCTTTCTTT. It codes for CASTEGREDTEAFF.